Following are 7 T cell receptor beta chains from one sample sequenced in a study of T cell changes during pregnancy in multiple sclerosis. Produced via immunoSEQ multiplex PCR; TCRdb's table is partial and in-frame only. The top ten hold about 0.56% of the sample, which has more than 45,000 clones, 85% to 95% seen once. This specimen was CD4+ T cells from peripheral blood mononuclear cells, taken in the second trimester of pregnancy. These receptors came from a female donor with multiple sclerosis, enrolled in a pregnancy study.

The chain uses TRBV14 and TRBJ1-1; maybe TRBD1 (5 bases). The CDR3 has 15 residues. The V gene's germline CDR1 is SGHDN and CDR2 FVKESK. V was shortened by 4 bases and J by 5 bases, with 17 bases between the two germline ends. CDR3 DNA sequence: TGTGCCAGCAGCCCGCTTGGGTTGGGGGGGACTGAAGCTTTCTTT. It codes for CASSPLGLGGTEAFF.

V usage is TRBV19 and J usage is TRBJ1-6; TRBD1 aligns across 7 bases. This CDR3 region has 17 residues. Germline V gene sequence: CDR1 LNHDA, CDR2 SQIVND (reference sequence). The junction had 11 bases not matched to a gene; V was cut back by 4 bases and J by 5 bases. The CDR3, as DNA: TGTGCCAGTAGTACAATACCCGGGACAGCCAATAATTCACCCCTCCACTTT. Its translation: CASSTIPGTANNSPLHF.

This chain links TRBV15 with TRBJ1-5; D may be TRBD1 (6 bases). Germline CDR1 and CDR2: LNHNV and YYDKDF (reference sequence). Trimming took 1 base from V and 5 from J, leaving 18 bases between them. This CDR3 contains 17 residues. CDR3 residues: CATSRGGGLPVDQPQHF. In nucleotides, the CDR3 is TGTGCCACCAGCAGAGGGGGGGGCCTTCCAGTTGATCAGCCCCAGCATTTT.

The chain carries TRBV4-1 and TRBJ2-2; the match to TRBD2 covers 9 bases. V lost 3 bases, J lost 5 bases, and 19 bases stayed unmatched. The germline V gene encodes CDR1 MGHRA and CDR2 YSYEKL. The CDR3 length is 20 residues. In DNA, the CDR3 is TGCGCCAGCAGCCACCCCTCTCGACGCGGGGGGGCCGGCGGTACCGGGGAGCTGTTTTTT. The encoded protein is CASSHPSRRGGAGGTGELFF.

The chain is built from TRBV29-1 and TRBJ1-2; 9 bases fit TRBD1. V was pared by 7 bases and J by 8 bases, with 8 bases of the junction left unmatched. The CDR3 is made up of 12 amino acids. The germline V gene encodes CDR1 SQVTM and CDR2 ANQGSEA. The CDR3 coding sequence is TGCAGCGGTGACAGGGGGTCGGGCGGCTACACCTTC. It codes for CSGDRGSGGYTF.

The sample holds one count of this clone. J is TRBJ2-5 and V is TRBV7-2; no clear D. Germline CDR1 reads SGHTA; CDR2 reads FQGNSA. The CDR3 runs to 14 residues. Trimming cost V 5 bases and J 12 bases, with 22 bases left between them. CDR3 residues: CASSHEGALRYKYF. CDR3 coding DNA: TGTGCCAGCAGCCACGAAGGAGCATTACGGTATAAGTACTTC.

The chain uses TRBV4-1 and TRBJ2-7; TRBD1 agrees at 9 bases. V lost 1 base and J lost 5; bases outside the gene matches: 6. The CDR3 is made up of 15 amino acids. CDR1 is MGHRA and CDR2 is YSYEKL in the germline V gene. CDR3 protein: CASSQGDRDSDEQYF. As DNA, the CDR3 is TGCGCCAGCAGCCAAGGGGACAGGGATTCAGACGAGCAGTACTTC.